These T cell receptor beta chains were read from a single sample in a study of early T cells in non-severe SARS-CoV-2 infection. TCRdb re-derived calls from the 5' RACE reads in MiXCR, one entry per CDR3 protein. The sample gives roughly 53,000 distinct CDR3 sequences, about 9.4% of which show up once; around 4.4% is in the top ten. The material sequenced was whole blood. These receptors all come from an adult who was a healthcare worker with PCR-confirmed SARS-CoV-2 infection or an uninfected control (not recorded which). Both conserved end residues are part of each CDR3. The D gene is left open where the match is weak. Clone size is not always given. Where it is, it says once, few, many or a class for expanded clones.

size	V	D	J	CDR3	DNA
many	TRBV5-1	.	TRBJ2-6	CASTPGPGANVLTF	TGCGCCAGCACCCCGGGGCCTGGGGCCAACGTCCTGACTTTC
many	TRBV29-1	.	TRBJ2-4	CSVCDRRDIQYF	TGCAGCGTTTGCGATCGAAGGGACATTCAGTACTTC
few	TRBV29-1	.	TRBJ2-5	CSARPKETQYF	TGCAGCGCCCGGCCCAAAGAGACCCAGTACTTC
many	TRBV9	.	TRBJ2-3	CASSVESATDTQYF	TGTGCCAGCAGCGTAGAGTCGGCCACAGATACGCAGTATTTT
many	TRBV2	.	TRBJ1-6	CATTFSGSPLHF	TGTGCCACCACCTTTTCGGGTTCACCCCTCCACTTT
many	TRBV29-1	.	TRBJ2-1	CSVESVKYNEQFF	TGCAGCGTTGAGTCGGTCAAATACAATGAGCAGTTCTTC
.	TRBV30	TRBD2	TRBJ2-2	CACKAGVGTGELFF	TGTGCCTGTAAAGCGGGAGTGGGCACCGGGGAGCTGTTTTTT
many	TRBV6-1	.	TRBJ2-7	CASREAGEQYF	TGTGCCAGCAGAGAAGCTGGGGAGCAGTACTTC
.	TRBV27	.	TRBJ2-7	CASRDRGAPTGEQYF	TGTGCCAGTAGAGACCGGGGGGCGCCTACCGGCGAGCAGTACTTC
.	TRBV7-3	.	TRBJ2-3	CASSLLGVPFDTQYF	TGTGCCAGCAGCTTACTAGGGGTCCCCTTCGATACGCAGTATTTT
.	TRBV19	TRBD1	TRBJ1-5	CASSILFSGGSYSNQPQHF	TGTGCCAGTAGTATTTTGTTCTCAGGGGGATCCTATAGCAATCAGCCCCAGCATTTT
many	TRBV9	.	TRBJ2-5	CASSVDLYQETQYF	TGTGCCAGCAGCGTTGACTTGTACCAAGAGACCCAGTACTTC
many	TRBV7-2	.	TRBJ2-3	CASSRGNPWSTDTQYF	TGTGCCAGCAGCAGAGGAAACCCTTGGAGCACAGATACGCAGTATTTT
.	TRBV9	TRBD1	TRBJ1-1	CASSVVGTVEAFF	TGTGCCAGCAGCGTAGTGGGGACAGTTGAAGCTTTCTTT
.	TRBV5-1	.	TRBJ2-2	CASSLEAAHGVGELFF	TGCGCCAGCAGCTTGGAGGCGGCCCATGGGGTCGGGGAGCTGTTTTTT
many	TRBV10-1	.	TRBJ2-5	CASSARGPGAQYF	TGCGCCAGCAGTGCCCGCGGCCCTGGGGCCCAGTACTTC
many	TRBV25-1	.	TRBJ2-7	CASSELRDSYEQYF	TGTGCCAGCAGTGAACTTAGGGACTCCTACGAGCAGTACTTC
many	TRBV6-6	.	TRBJ1-5	CASRPGQVGNQPQHF	TGTGCCAGCAGACCTGGCCAGGTCGGCAATCAGCCCCAGCATTTT
few	TRBV12-3/TRBV12-4	.	TRBJ2-1	CASSFDNSYNEQFF	TGTGCCAGCAGTTTTGATAACTCCTACAATGAGCAGTTCTTC
many	TRBV5-4	TRBD1	TRBJ1-1	CASSSRDRQNTEAFF	TGTGCCAGCAGCTCCCGGGACAGGCAGAACACTGAAGCTTTCTTT
.	TRBV4-2	TRBD2	TRBJ2-2	CASSPSGRGDTGELFF	TGTGCCAGCAGCCCCTCAGGGCGGGGGGACACCGGGGAGCTGTTTTTT
few	TRBV12-3/TRBV12-4	TRBD1	TRBJ1-6	CASQGTANSPLHF	TGTGCCAGCCAAGGGACAGCCAATTCACCCCTCCACTTT
few	TRBV25-1	.	TRBJ2-5	CASSMGGRGETQYF	TGTGCCAGCAGCATGGGGGGCAGGGGGGAGACCCAGTACTTC
many	TRBV10-3	.	TRBJ2-1	CAIRNGSPGNEQFF	TGTGCCATCAGGAACGGGTCCCCCGGCAATGAGCAGTTCTTC
few	TRBV6-1	.	TRBJ1-6	CASRDTPGSYNSPLHF	TGTGCCAGCAGAGACACGCCGGGATCCTATAATTCACCCCTCCACTTT
.	TRBV27	.	TRBJ1-3	CASRRGNTIYF	TGTGCCAGCAGGAGGGGAAACACCATATATTTT
.	TRBV4-1	.	TRBJ1-1	CASRLAGGGYTEAFF	TGCGCCAGCAGACTCGCGGGAGGGGGGTACACTGAAGCTTTCTTT
many	TRBV7-8	TRBD2	TRBJ2-5	CASSLELAGGGETQYF	TGTGCCAGCAGCTTAGAACTAGCGGGAGGGGGAGAGACCCAGTACTTC
.	TRBV30	.	TRBJ2-1	CAWSGGQGASNPYNEQFF	TGTGCCTGGAGTGGAGGGCAGGGCGCCTCAAACCCCTACAATGAGCAGTTCTTC
.	TRBV9	.	TRBJ2-3	CASSVITSRADTQYF	TGTGCCAGCAGCGTAATCACCTCACGCGCAGATACGCAGTATTTT
.	TRBV12-3/TRBV12-4	.	TRBJ1-2	CASNPGGDYGYTF	TGTGCCAGCAACCCTGGGGGGGACTATGGCTACACCTTC
few	TRBV29-1	.	TRBJ2-5	CSVPQGPTQYF	TGCAGCGTTCCCCAGGGCCCGACCCAGTACTTC
.	TRBV29-1	TRBD1	TRBJ2-7	CSVGTAYEQYF	TGCAGCGTCGGGACAGCCTACGAGCAGTACTTC
.	TRBV11-3	.	TRBJ2-3	CASSFRYTDTQYF	TGTGCCAGCAGCTTCAGGTACACAGATACGCAGTATTTT
many	TRBV5-6	TRBD2	TRBJ2-7	CASSPAGVSITSYEQYF	TGTGCCAGCAGCCCTGCGGGGGTATCAATAACCTCCTACGAGCAGTACTTC
many	TRBV7-8	.	TRBJ1-1	CASSRGLNTEAFF	TGTGCCAGCAGCCGGGGACTGAACACTGAAGCTTTCTTT
.	TRBV6-1	.	TRBJ1-2	CASSEVPSLNYGYTF	TGTGCCAGCAGTGAGGTCCCTTCCCTTAACTATGGCTACACCTTC
few	TRBV29-1	TRBD2	TRBJ2-1	CSVPAGRLLPNEQFF	TGCAGCGTCCCCGCCGGGAGGCTCCTTCCCAATGAGCAGTTCTTC
few	TRBV5-1	TRBD1	TRBJ1-2	CASSPGQGAGYTF	TGCGCCAGCAGCCCTGGACAGGGCGCTGGCTACACCTTC
many	TRBV10-3	.	TRBJ2-7	CAIAGNSYEQYF	TGTGCCATCGCAGGTAACTCCTACGAGCAGTACTTC
many	TRBV20-1	.	TRBJ2-1	CSARMYNEQFF	TGCAGTGCTAGAATGTACAATGAGCAGTTCTTC
many	TRBV4-3	.	TRBJ2-1	CASSQDMGNEQFF	TGCGCCAGCAGCCAAGATATGGGAAATGAGCAGTTCTTC
few	TRBV6-2/TRBV6-3	.	TRBJ2-3	CASSYSSKSTDTQYF	TGTGCCAGCAGTTACTCGTCAAAATCCACAGATACGCAGTATTTT
.	TRBV19	.	TRBJ2-2	CASRGKNTGELFF	TGTGCCAGTAGGGGGAAGAACACCGGGGAGCTGTTTTTT
many	TRBV7-9	TRBD1	TRBJ2-7	CASSLDRGNEQYF	TGTGCCAGCAGCCTTGACAGGGGGAACGAGCAGTACTTC
few	TRBV25-1	.	TRBJ1-1	CASSVAGGWTEAFF	TGTGCCAGCAGTGTCGCGGGGGGCTGGACTGAAGCTTTCTTT
many	TRBV5-5	.	TRBJ2-1	CASSPLGVLALYNEQFF	TGTGCCAGCAGCCCGCTTGGGGTTTTGGCGTTATACAATGAGCAGTTCTTC
.	TRBV3-1	.	TRBJ1-1	CASSQRHQGSTEAFF	TGTGCCAGCAGCCAAAGACACCAGGGGAGCACTGAAGCTTTCTTT